What follows are 20 T cell receptor beta chains derived from one specimen sequenced in a study of T cell repertoires in cytomegalovirus infection. TCRdb re-called the reads with MiXCR, one entry per CDR3 protein. This sample has 150,000 to 180,000 distinct CDR3 sequences, with 23% found just once. The sequenced sample was PBMCs. These receptors all stem from a human donor in good health (CMV status not recorded). Some clones in this sample may be carry-over from other donors' samples.

Ten or more counts support this clonotype. The chain uses TRBV7-2 and TRBJ2-7; weak D call: TRBD2 (5 bases). The ends were cut back, 2 bases at V and 0 bases at J, with 11 bases in the middle. The germline V gene has CDR1 SGHTA and CDR2 FQGNSA. This CDR3 contains 15 residues. The CDR3, as DNA: TGTGCCAGCAGCTTATATGCGGGCGGCTCCTACGAGCAGTACTTC. Amino acid sequence: CASSLYAGGSYEQYF.

The gene calls are TRBV20-1 and TRBJ2-1; tentative D call: TRBD2 (5 bases). V was clipped by 3 bases and J by 6 bases, with 9 bases between them. The CDR3 is 12 residues long. Germline V gene data show CDR1 as DFQATT and CDR2 as SNEGSKA (reference sequence). CDR3 coding DNA: TGCAGTGCTAGTGGCGAGGGCAATGAGCAGTTCTTC. Amino acid sequence: CSASGEGNEQFF.

As concerns this clonotype: Sequence at one end of the junction differs from germline and may be a read error. The chain's CDR3 is CSARDLSGPNRPQHF. The CDR3 bases are TGCAGTGCTAGAGATTTATCAGGGCCCAATCGGCCCCAGCATTTT. The rearrangement joins TRBV20-1 to TRBJ1-5, with D maybe TRBD1 (5 bases). CDR3 length equals 15 residues. CDR1 is DFQATT and CDR2 is SNEGSKA in the germline V gene (reference sequence).

The V and J genes are TRBV11-2 and TRBJ2-5, with D possibly TRBD1 on 5 matching bases. Germline V gene lookup returns CDR1 SGHAT and CDR2 FQNNGV. There are 14 residues in the CDR3. Trimming stripped 1 base from V and 2 bases from J, with 8 bases between. CDR3 nucleotides: TGTGCCAGCAGCTTAGGGACACTGCAAGAGACCCAGTACTTC. Amino acids: CASSLGTLQETQYF.

V is TRBV29-1 and J is TRBJ2-5; 9 bases fit TRBD1. Germline V gives CDR1 SQVTM, CDR2 ANQGSEA. V lost 4 bases, J lost 5 bases, and 8 bases stayed unmatched. The length of the CDR3 is 14 residues. This CDR3 reads CSVGPGQGRETQYF. In DNA, the CDR3 is TGCAGCGTTGGGCCCGGACAGGGGAGGGAGACCCAGTACTTC. Full variable domain (remainder filled in from reference TRBV29-1 and TRBJ2-5): SAVISQKPSRDICQRGTSLTIQCQVDSQVTMMFWYRQQPGQSLTLIATANQGSEATYESGFVIDKFPISRPNLTFSTLTVSNMSPEDSSIYLCSVGPGQGRETQYFGPGTRLLVL.

This clonotype was seen a few times. The rearrangement uses TRBV6-5 and TRBJ2-1; TRBD2 matches 15 bases. Trimming removed 2 bases from V and 1 base from J; junction bases left unmatched: 3. Germline V lookup: CDR1 MNHEY, CDR2 SVGAGI. This CDR3 has 18 amino acids. The CDR3 coding sequence is TGTGCCAGCAGTTACGGACTAGCGGGAGGGCCATCCTACAATGAGCAGTTCTTC. Translated: CASSYGLAGGPSYNEQFF.

This clonotype was picked up a small number of times. The chain carries TRBV2 and TRBJ2-4, with 10 bases matching TRBD2. After removal of 3 bases from V and 7 bases from J, the junction contained 6 bases not matched to a gene. The CDR3 sequence is 15 residues long. Germline V gives CDR1 SNHLY, CDR2 FYNNEI. This CDR3 reads CASSDRLAGVNIQYF. CDR3 nucleotide sequence: TGTGCCAGCAGTGATCGGCTAGCGGGGGTGAACATTCAGTACTTC.

This clonotype was counted ten times or more. V usage is TRBV7-3 and J usage is TRBJ2-1; 8 bases fit TRBD2. The CDR3 length is 12 residues. Trimming at V came to 4 bases and at J to 9 bases, leaving 2 bases not matched to a gene. Germline V CDR1 and CDR2: SGHTA, FQGTGA. CDR3 region: CASSSAGAEQFF. In nucleotides, the CDR3 is TGTGCCAGCAGCTCAGCGGGAGCTGAGCAGTTCTTC.

This clonotype was found once. J is TRBJ1-2 and V is TRBV5-4; 9 nucleotides align to TRBD1. Germline assignment: CDR1 SGHNT and CDR2 YYREEE (reference sequence). The CDR3 totals 14 residues. V lost 4 bases to trimming and J lost 4 bases; unmatched junction nucleotides: 5. Written as DNA, the CDR3 is TGTGCCAGCAGCCTGGGACAGGGCGCCTATGGCTACACCTTC. It is translated as CASSLGQGAYGYTF.

This clonotype occurred many times. V and J are TRBV7-9 and TRBJ1-4; D call uncertain. Between the trimmed V and J ends, which lost 3 bases and 0 bases, there was a span of 14 bases. Germline V gene lookup returns CDR1 SEHNR and CDR2 FQNEAQ (reference sequence). CDR3 length: 17 residues. DNA of the CDR3: TGTGCCAGCAGCTTGGCTGGCAGCGAAGCAACTAATGAAAAACTGTTTTTT. Residues: CASSLAGSEATNEKLFF.

Only a few counts were recorded for this clonotype. This sequence joins TRBV27 and TRBJ1-5; 7 bases map to TRBD1. In germline, CDR1 is MNHEY, CDR2 SMNVEV (reference sequence). V lost 6 bases to trimming and J lost 7 bases; unmatched junction nucleotides: 3. The CDR3 totals 12 residues. The CDR3 protein is CASSQGGQPQHF. The CDR3 DNA reads TGTGCCAGCAGCCAGGGGGGACAGCCCCAGCATTTT.

This clonotype turned up a few times. CDR3 DNA: TGCGCCAGCAGCTTGATGGGGGCCGCCAATGAAAAACTGTTTTTT. Its protein is CASSLMGAANEKLFF. The V gene is TRBV5-1, the J gene TRBJ1-4; a weak D match, TRBD1 (6 bases). Germline CDR1 reads SGHRS; CDR2 reads YFSETQ. Trimming took off 1 base at V and 5 bases at J, with 12 bases between the two ends. The CDR3 runs to 15 residues.

In its sample, this clonotype was seen a few times. The chain is built from TRBV6-8 and TRBJ1-1; TRBD1 is a possible D gene (5 bases). The CDR3 length is 15 residues. The germline V gene has CDR1 MNHGY and CDR2 SAAAGT. The V end was cut by 8 bases, the J end by 1 base, with 17 bases between. The CDR3 DNA follows: TGTGCCAGCCAACTGACCGGGGCTCCGAACACTGAAGCTTTCTTT. This codes for CASQLTGAPNTEAFF.

The gene calls are TRBV7-3 and TRBJ2-3, with TRBD2 matching over 10 bases. CDR1 and CDR2 from the germline V gene are SGHTA and FQGTGA. The CDR3 loop spans 19 amino acids. V shed 5 bases and J 2 bases; nucleotides not matched to a gene: 16. CDR3 amino acids: CASSPPTSGWAHLTDTQYF. The CDR3 DNA reads as TGTGCCAGCAGCCCGCCGACTAGCGGGTGGGCTCACCTCACAGATACGCAGTATTTT.

The chain uses TRBV11-1 and TRBJ2-5; 9 bases are a match to TRBD1. Germline values: CDR1 SGHAT, CDR2 FQDESV (reference sequence). V shed 5 bases, J shed 4 bases, and the junction held 11 bases outside the gene matches. The CDR3 length is 16 residues. In DNA form, the CDR3 reads TGTGCCAGCAGCCCCGGGACAGGGTGGAGCGCAGAGACCCAGTACTTC. This sequence encodes CASSPGTGWSAETQYF. The full variable domain, in which reference TRBV11-1 and TRBJ2-5 provide the parts outside the CDR3, is EAEVAQSPRYKITEKSQAVAFWCDPISGHATLYWYRQILGQGPELLVQFQDESVVDDSQLPKDRFSAERLKGVDSTLKIQPAELGDSAMYLCASSPGTGWSAETQYFGPGTRLLVL.

V and J are TRBV28 and TRBJ2-2; the match to TRBD1 covers 8 bases. After removal of 7 bases from V and 2 bases from J, the junction contained 6 bases not matched to a gene. Germline values: CDR1 MDHEN, CDR2 SYDVKM. The CDR3 extends over 15 amino acids. CDR3 protein: CASTGDRRNTGELFF. The CDR3 DNA sequence: TGTGCCAGCACCGGGGACAGGAGAAACACCGGGGAGCTGTTTTTT.

This chain uses TRBV19 with TRBJ2-1; D ambiguous. With 4 bases removed from V and 2 bases from J, the gap between germline ends came to 15 bases. The CDR3 runs to 16 residues. Germline V CDR1 and CDR2: LNHDA, SQIVND (reference sequence). CDR3 sequence (DNA): TGTGCCAGTAGTAAGCCTGGGTCCCGCCCCTACAATGAGCAGTTCTTC. The encoded protein is CASSKPGSRPYNEQFF.

About this clonotype: One end of the junction fails to match germline, which may point to a read error. The rearrangement uses TRBV7-3 and TRBJ2-2, with 10 bases fitting TRBD1. The CDR3 is 17 residues long. The germline V gene encodes CDR1 SGHTA and CDR2 FQGTGA. For the CDR3, the DNA is TGTACCAGCAGTCCAATTACCGGGACAGGGGATACCGGGGAGCTGTTTTTT. Its protein is CTSSPITGTGDTGELFF.

In its sample, this clonotype was seen many times. The chain employs TRBV7-2 and TRBJ2-7; 8 bases are shared with TRBD2. CDR3 length: 13 amino acids. The germline CDR1 and CDR2 sequences are SGHTA and FQGNSA. Unmatched junction bases numbered 7, after V lost 5 bases and J lost 7 bases. DNA for the CDR3: TGTGCCAGCAGCCGGGGGGGGAGGCGAGAGCAGTACTTC. This translates into CASSRGGRREQYF.

This chain connects TRBV20-1 to TRBJ2-7, with 11 bases lining up with TRBD2. V gave up 5 bases and J gave up 2 bases; unmatched junction bases: 11. This CDR3 region has 16 residues. Germline CDR1 reads DFQATT; CDR2 reads SNEGSKA (reference sequence). The CDR3 DNA reads as TGCAGTGCTCCTAACCGTCTAGCGGGAGGTGCCTACGAGCAGTACTTC. Protein sequence: CSAPNRLAGGAYEQYF.